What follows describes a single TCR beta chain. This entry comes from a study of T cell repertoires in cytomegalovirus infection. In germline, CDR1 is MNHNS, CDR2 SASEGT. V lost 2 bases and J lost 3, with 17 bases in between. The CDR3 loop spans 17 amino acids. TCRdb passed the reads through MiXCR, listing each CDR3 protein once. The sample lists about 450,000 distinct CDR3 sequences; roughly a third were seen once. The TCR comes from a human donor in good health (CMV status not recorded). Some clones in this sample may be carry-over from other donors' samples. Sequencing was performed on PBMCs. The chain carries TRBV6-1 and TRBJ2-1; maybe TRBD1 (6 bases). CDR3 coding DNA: TGTGCCAGCAGTGAATTATTGGCAGGGGTCAGCTACAATGAGCAGTTCTTC. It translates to CASSELLAGVSYNEQFF.